A single sample gave rise to the 27 T cell receptor beta chains below, sequenced in a study of low-dose radiotherapy and immunotherapy resistance in tumors. Covering alpha and beta chains, TRAV- and TRBV-specific primers were used for the first-strand cDNA. Over around 19 PCR cycles, TCRs were amplified from a constant-region primer and V-primer adapter. MiXCR was run by TCRdb on the reads, yielding one entry per CDR3 protein. The sample records tens of thousands of distinct CDR3 sequences, more than 20% being singletons. Time point defined: after trial treatment. As for treatment: LDRT plus nivolumab, ipilimumab, low-dose cyclophosphamide and aspirin (RACIN trial). The sample here was PBMCs, taken after low-dose radiotherapy plus immunotherapy. Every receptor here comes from a female donor with ovarian cancer.

This clonotype came up many times. The CDR3 coding sequence is TGTGCCAGCAGTTCCCACAGGGGAGGCACCGGGGAGCTGTTTTTT. Translating gives CASSSHRGGTGELFF. J is TRBJ2-2 and V is TRBV28, with a tentative D call TRBD1 (7 bases). Looked up from germline, CDR1 is MDHEN and CDR2 is SYDVKM. This CDR3 has 15 residues. Between the trimmed V and J ends, which lost 4 bases and 4 bases, there was a span of 13 bases.

The genes are TRBV10-2 and TRBJ1-1, with D uncertain. The CDR3 consists of 13 residues. The V end lost 0 bases, the J end lost 7 bases, and 9 bases lay between the germline ends. CDR1 and CDR2 (germline): WSHSY, SAAADI. The CDR3 sequence: CASSESNGVEAFF. The CDR3 DNA is TGCGCCAGCAGTGAGTCAAACGGAGTTGAAGCTTTCTTT.

Written as DNA, the CDR3 is TGTGCTAGTGGTTTAAGCCCCGACAGATGGAACACTGAAGCTTTCTTT. Amino acid sequence: CASGLSPDRWNTEAFF. The V call is TRBV12-5, the J call TRBJ1-1, with D perhaps TRBD1 (5 bases). V lost 3 bases and J lost 1, with 15 bases in between. From germline, CDR1 is LGHNT and CDR2 FRNRAP. This CDR3 contains 16 residues.

This clonotype was observed at least ten times. This chain connects TRBV7-9 to TRBJ2-3; tentatively, D is TRBD1 or TRBD2 (5 bases each). Germline V gene lookup returns CDR1 SEHNR and CDR2 FQNEAQ (reference sequence). V shed 4 bases and J shed 10 bases, with 21 bases lying between them. There are 15 residues in the CDR3. The CDR3 loop reads CASSSPSGTGTAQYF. The CDR3 DNA reads TGTGCCAGCAGCTCCCCGTCCGGGACGGGTACCGCGCAGTATTTT.

This clonotype was detected ten times or more. The chain has TRBV20-1 and TRBJ2-5; 7 positions match TRBD2. Germline-derived CDR1 and CDR2 are DFQATT and SNEGSKA (reference sequence). CDR3 length equals 12 residues. Germline trimming cut 3 bases from V and 2 bases from J; bases unmatched to any gene: 0. The CDR3 loop is CSASGGQETQYF. CDR3 sequence (DNA): TGCAGTGCTAGCGGGGGGCAAGAGACCCAGTACTTC.

This clonotype showed up just once. The chain has TRBV5-5 and TRBJ1-1; D remains ambiguous. V gave up 0 bases and J gave up 1 base, with 10 bases separating them. This CDR3 comprises 15 residues. The germline V gene has CDR1 SGHKS and CDR2 YYEKEE (reference sequence). The CDR3 loop is CASSLGFEKNTEAFF. The DNA of the CDR3 is TGTGCCAGCAGCTTGGGCTTTGAGAAGAACACTGAAGCTTTCTTT. Based on the CDR3 plus reference TRBV5-5 and TRBJ1-1, the full variable domain is DAGVTQSPTHLIKTRGQQVTLRCSPISGHKSVSWYQQVLGQGPQFIFQYYEKEERGRGNFPDRFSARQFPNYSSELNVNALLLGDSALYLCASSLGFEKNTEAFFGQGTRLTVV.

This clonotype was recorded many times. CDR3 DNA sequence: TGTGCCAGTAGTAGGGGAGCGTCACCGAACACCGGGGAGCTGTTTTTT. This encodes CASSRGASPNTGELFF. V gene TRBV19 combines with J gene TRBJ2-2; D perhaps matches TRBD2 (5 bases). The CDR3 totals 16 residues. Germline values: CDR1 LNHDA, CDR2 SQIVND (reference sequence). V shed 4 bases and J shed 0 bases, with 12 bases lying between them.

J is TRBJ2-1 and V is TRBV6-2 or TRBV6-3; 11 bases map to TRBD2. This CDR3 has 15 residues. Germline trimming cut 5 bases from V and 6 bases from J; bases unmatched to any gene: 6. Germline V lookup: CDR1 MNHEY, CDR2 SVGEGT. The CDR3 DNA reads as TGTGCCAGCAGTGCGACTAGCGGGGCAGCCAATGAGCAGTTCTTC. This encodes CASSATSGAANEQFF.

This clonotype was seen repeatedly, ten times or more. The J gene is TRBJ2-2, the V gene TRBV2; D not resolved. Germline lookup yields CDR1 SNHLY and CDR2 FYNNEI. The CDR3 length is 13 residues. The V and J ends lost 6 bases and 3 bases respectively, with 8 bases between them. The CDR3 sequence is CASRGSHTGELFF. The CDR3 DNA reads as TGTGCCAGCAGAGGATCCCACACCGGGGAGCTGTTTTTT. Based on the CDR3 plus reference TRBV2 and TRBJ2-2, the full variable domain is EPEVTQTPSHQVTQMGQEVILRCVPISNHLYFYWYRQILGQKVEFLVSFYNNEISEKSEIFDDQFSVERPDGSNFTLKIRSTKLEDSAMYFCASRGSHTGELFFGEGSRLTVL.

This clonotype was recorded at least ten times. An end of the junction differs from the germline gene, which may be a read error. The chain employs TRBV20-1 and TRBJ2-3, with 8 bases identical to TRBD2. This CDR3 has 10 residues. CDR1 DFQATT and CDR2 SNEGSKA come from the germline V gene (reference sequence). CDR3 in amino acids: CSARATGLVF. The CDR3 DNA reads as TGCAGTGCTAGAGCCACGGGACTAGTATTT.

This clonotype was seen ten or more times. This chain joins TRBV19 and TRBJ2-3; D remains ambiguous. With 6 bases removed from V and 3 bases from J, the gap between germline ends came to 10 bases. The CDR3 is 13 residues long. Germline V gene data show CDR1 as LNHDA and CDR2 as SQIVND (reference sequence). The chain's CDR3 is CASSLLGTDTQYF. CDR3 DNA sequence: TGTGCCAGTAGCCTCCTGGGAACAGATACGCAGTATTTT.

This clonotype was recorded many times. The chain joins TRBV11-2 to TRBJ2-7; 10 bases are a match to TRBD2. With V trimmed by 5 bases and J by 3 bases, 7 bases remained unmatched. Per germline, CDR1 SGHAT and CDR2 FQNNGV. This CDR3 spans 15 amino acids. This CDR3 is CASSPVVAGGYEQYF. The CDR3 region has the DNA TGTGCCAGCAGCCCGGTGGTAGCGGGAGGCTACGAGCAGTACTTC. Full variable domain (remainder filled in from reference TRBV11-2 and TRBJ2-7): EAGVAQSPRYKIIEKRQSVAFWCNPISGHATLYWYQQILGQGPKLLIQFQNNGVVDDSQLPKDRFSAERLKGVDSTLKIQPAKLEDSAVYLCASSPVVAGGYEQYFGPGTRLTVT.

In this sample, this clonotype turned up once. The chain combines TRBV2 with TRBJ2-7, with 8 bases that match TRBD2. Germline lookup yields CDR1 SNHLY and CDR2 FYNNEI. The CDR3 extends over 14 amino acids. After removal of 1 base from V and 12 bases from J, the junction contained 11 bases not matched to a gene. CDR3 region: CASSEVSSSGALYF. CDR3 bases: TGTGCCAGCAGTGAAGTGTCAAGTAGCGGGGCTCTGTACTTC.

V gene TRBV28 combines with J gene TRBJ1-4; TRBD1 matches at 8 bases. Germline V CDR1 and CDR2: MDHEN, SYDVKM. The CDR3 consists of 15 residues. Unmatched junction bases numbered 8, after V lost 1 base and J lost 10 bases. The CDR3 bases are TGTGCCAGCAGTTTATCCTTGGGACAGGAGGGAAAACTGTTTTTT. This gives the protein CASSLSLGQEGKLFF.

As to this clonotype: A far larger clone is a single base away, which makes a read error likely. The chain is built from TRBV12-3 or TRBV12-4 and TRBJ2-3; D is uncertain. Trimming removed 8 bases at V and 0 bases at J, with 18 bases between. This CDR3 spans 16 amino acids. The CDR3 here is CASGLDAAPSTDTQYF. CDR3 DNA: TGTGCCAGCGGCTTGGACGCTGCCCCTAGCACAGATACGCAGTATTTT.

This clonotype has ten or more counts. J is TRBJ2-1 and V is TRBV24-1; 10 bases fit TRBD2. The CDR3 sequence is 17 residues long. The J segment lost 7 bases and the V segment lost 4 bases, leaving 12 bases of the junction unmatched. Germline-derived CDR1 and CDR2 are KGHDR and SFDVKD. In DNA form, the CDR3 reads TGTGCCACCAGTGACACTAAACTAGCGGGGATTGGTAATGAGCAGTTCTTC. It is translated as CATSDTKLAGIGNEQFF.

This clonotype was counted ten times or more. V gene TRBV3-1 combines with J gene TRBJ2-5, with no clear D. The CDR3 loop spans 12 amino acids. CDR1 is LGHDT and CDR2 is YNNKEL in the germline V gene (reference sequence). Trimming took off 0 bases at V and 5 bases at J, with 4 bases between the two ends. The DNA of the CDR3 is TGTGCCAGCAGCCAAGATGGGGAGACCCAGTACTTC. Encoded protein: CASSQDGETQYF.

As regards this clonotype: This clone may be a read error of a much larger clone one base away. This sequence joins TRBV7-9 and TRBJ2-2; D perhaps matches TRBD1 (6 bases). This CDR3 comprises 17 residues. From germline, CDR1 is SEHNR and CDR2 FQNEAQ (reference sequence). The CDR3 sequence is CASSLVFQGKNTGQLFF. DNA of the CDR3: TGTGCCAGCAGCTTAGTTTTTCAGGGGAAAAACACCGGGCAGCTGTTTTTT.

At least ten counts were recorded for this clonotype. The genes are TRBV6-2 or TRBV6-3 and TRBJ2-5; weak D call: TRBD2 (6 bases). CDR1 and CDR2 from the germline V gene are MNHEY and SVGEGT. Trimming shortened V by 8 bases and J by 4 bases, and 17 bases separated the two germline ends. This CDR3 has 14 residues. The CDR3 sequence: CASGGFIGGETQYF. The DNA for the CDR3 is TGTGCCAGCGGGGGGTTCATCGGGGGAGAGACCCAGTACTTC.

This clonotype has ten or more counts. V and J are TRBV7-9 and TRBJ2-3; the D call may be TRBD1 or TRBD2 (6 bases each). Per germline, CDR1 SEHNR and CDR2 FQNEAQ (reference sequence). CDR3 size: 17 residues. Trimming took off 1 base at V and 2 bases at J, with 16 bases between the two ends. CDR3 DNA: TGTGCCAGCAGCTTAGATCTCGGGGGCACCCTCACAGATACGCAGTATTTT. Protein product: CASSLDLGGTLTDTQYF.

This clonotype was seen ten or more times. This rearrangement joins TRBV2 to TRBJ1-4; a possible D gene is TRBD1 (5 bases). Per the germline V gene, CDR1 is SNHLY and CDR2 is FYNNEI. Trimming left V 8 bases short and J 5 bases short, with 18 bases between. The CDR3 has 15 residues. In DNA, the CDR3 is TGTGCCAGCGGGAATTTCGGGGGTTCAAATGAAAAACTGTTTTTT. It specifies CASGNFGGSNEKLFF.

This clonotype occurred many times. V gene TRBV6-2 or TRBV6-3 combines with J gene TRBJ1-2; D possibly corresponds to TRBD1 (5 bases). V lost 4 bases and J 4 bases, leaving 7 bases between the germline ends. CDR1 and CDR2 (germline): MNHEY, SVGEGT. This CDR3 region has 12 residues. CDR3 DNA sequence: TGTGCCAGCAGTTTCGACAGCTATGGCTACACCTTC. Amino acid sequence: CASSFDSYGYTF.

This clonotype came up many times. The J gene is TRBJ1-5, the V gene TRBV6-2 or TRBV6-3; possibly TRBD1 for D (6 bases). V lost 7 bases and J lost 1, with 11 bases in between. In germline, CDR1 is MNHEY, CDR2 SVGEGT. The CDR3 totals 14 residues. The CDR3 spells CASTLQGSNQPQHF. The CDR3 DNA follows: TGTGCCAGCACCTTACAGGGAAGCAATCAGCCCCAGCATTTT.

Ten or more counts support this clonotype. V gene TRBV4-3 combines with J gene TRBJ2-5; D perhaps matches TRBD2 (6 bases). This CDR3 region has 15 residues. Per germline, CDR1 LGHNA and CDR2 YSLEER. Trimming took off 3 bases at V and 5 bases at J, with 16 bases between the two ends. In DNA, the CDR3 is TGCGCCAGCAGCCACCAAACATCGGGGGAGGAGACCCAGTACTTC. Translation gives CASSHQTSGEETQYF.

At least ten counts were recorded for this clonotype. The V gene is TRBV5-1, the J gene TRBJ2-2; a weak D match, TRBD2 (5 bases). V lost 1 base and J lost 4, with 5 bases in between. There are 13 residues in the CDR3. Germline-derived CDR1 and CDR2 are SGHRS and YFSETQ. The CDR3 is CASSLTSTGELFF. Written as DNA, the CDR3 is TGCGCCAGCAGCTTGACTAGCACCGGGGAGCTGTTTTTT.

This clonotype has a count of ten or more. The chain couples TRBV5-4 to TRBJ2-7; 8 bases are shared with TRBD2. CDR1 and CDR2 from the germline V gene are SGHNT and YYREEE (reference sequence). The J segment lost 6 bases and the V segment lost 2 bases, leaving 7 bases of the junction unmatched. The CDR3 consists of 14 residues. The CDR3 sequence is CASSFRGLEREQYF. The CDR3 DNA reads as TGTGCCAGCAGCTTTCGGGGACTAGAACGCGAGCAGTACTTC.

The genes are TRBV11-3 and TRBJ2-2; 8 bases match TRBD2. Germline CDR1 and CDR2: SGHNT and YENEEA. V trimming: 1 base; J trimming: 0 bases; junction bases outside the gene matches: 4. CDR3 length equals 17 residues. CDR3 region: CASSLVLAGANTGELFF. The DNA for the CDR3 is TGTGCCAGCAGCTTAGTCCTAGCGGGTGCGAACACCGGGGAGCTGTTTTTT.